The table lists the clone carrying this T cell receptor beta chain with many counts. Antigen unknown. Alongside a J-beta primer mix, a sample-barcoded 5' primer served in a second PCR lasting about 7 to 11 cycles. MiXCR, applied by TCRdb to the 5' RACE reads, yields one record per CDR3 protein. The sample records around 1,500,000 distinct CDR3 sequences, over 25% being singletons. The data stem from a study of blood T cells in healthy people across ages. Study-wide results and limits: Diversity estimates drawn from one million T cells were deemed underestimates.

Germline CDR1 MNHNY, CDR2 SVGAGI (reference sequence). Trimming pared 0 bases from V and 2 bases from J, leaving 11 bases between. This CDR3 comprises 15 residues. Isolation per sample recovered at least 7 million PBMCs. This TCR was sampled from a woman aged 25 to 45 in good health. Sequencing was done on a sample of blood. The chain employs TRBV6-6 and TRBJ2-7, with D perhaps matching TRBD1 or TRBD2 (5 bases each). The CDR3 region is CASSYSGTGPYEQYF. The CDR3 DNA reads as TGTGCCAGCAGTTACTCCGGGACGGGGCCCTACGAGCAGTACTTC.